This is a list of T cell receptor beta chains from one sample in a study of Graves' ophthalmopathy and Graves' hyperthyroidism. TCRdb redid the calling of the multiplex PCR reads with MiXCR, one entry per CDR3 protein. The sample includes about 1.1 million distinct CDR3 sequences, about two fifths seen only once; the top ten take 11%. Sequenced: peripheral blood or thyroid tissue (not recorded which). These receptors were collected from an adult man with Graves' hyperthyroidism. Each CDR3 is given with its conserved first and last residue. D genes are given only for firm matches.

V gene,J gene,D gene,CDR3 protein
TRBV2,TRBJ2-7,NA,CASSVVGRDEQYF
TRBV2,TRBJ1-6,NA,CASSQATDGRTLNYNSPLHF
TRBV29-1,TRBJ1-2,NA,CSVRVGGYTF
TRBV2,TRBJ2-7,NA,CASSERSGSYPYEQYF
TRBV10-2,TRBJ1-3,NA,CASSEWSARLSSGNTIYF
TRBV20-1,TRBJ1-6,NA,CSAMGAGLINSPLHF
TRBV2,TRBJ2-5,TRBD2,CASRRIAGRSETQYF
TRBV10-3,TRBJ1-3,NA,CATADSPGGSGNTIYF
TRBV7-8,TRBJ2-5,NA,CASKLRGAWETQYF
TRBV25-1,TRBJ2-5,NA,CASSESYICSASPPTGRWETQYF
TRBV10-3,TRBJ1-6,TRBD1,CAIRGDRGETYNSPLHF
TRBV6-5,TRBJ2-7,NA,CASSYSAENYEQYF
TRBV24-1,TRBJ2-5,TRBD2,CATSIAGRETQYF
TRBV6-6,TRBJ1-5,NA,CASTKPQSSSGQPQHF
TRBV24-1,TRBJ2-5,TRBD2,CATSDFLREETQYF
TRBV4-1,TRBJ1-2,TRBD1,CASSQDRDSYGYTF
TRBV10-3,TRBJ1-2,NA,CATIGTDLAYGYTF
TRBV10-3,TRBJ2-7,NA,CAISERGTGRYEQYF
TRBV7-8,TRBJ1-1,NA,CASSGRRNTEAFF
TRBV6-5,TRBJ1-6,NA,CASKLSRGQVPNSPLHF
TRBV10-2,TRBJ2-6,TRBD1,CASSNRDRGGGANVLTF
TRBV30,TRBJ1-3,NA,CAWTGDGNTIYF
TRBV9,TRBJ1-1,NA,CASSVFGGDTEAFF
TRBV10-3,TRBJ1-2,TRBD1,CAISEGTGGLYGYTF
TRBV7-2,TRBJ1-4,TRBD1,CASSAQGARNEKLFF
TRBV10-3,TRBJ2-7,NA,CAISESGNGYEQYF
TRBV7-8,TRBJ2-6,NA,CASSSYSDRANVLTF